Presented here are 29 T cell receptor beta chains from one specimen sequenced in a study of blood T cell repertoires in COVID-19 (dated by TCRdb to about 2020). Receptor libraries were prepared by the immunoSEQ multiplex PCR assay. TCRdb obtained this table from immuneACCESS and retained in-frame rearrangements with V and J assigned. These tables miss some clones; where compared with another copy, unresolved V genes account for less than half of the shortfall, and the remainder is unexplained. In all, the sample holds 100,000 to 130,000 clones, and around 82% of those were seen once. The ten largest clones capture roughly 4.3% of the sample. Material for sequencing was peripheral blood. These receptors were obtained from a human donor in a cohort sampled during active COVID-19.

The J gene is TRBJ2-5, the V gene TRBV4-3; D is perhaps TRBD2 (6 bases). CDR1 and CDR2 (germline): LGHNA, YSLEER. Trimming pared 1 base from V and 7 bases from J, leaving 19 bases between. This CDR3 comprises 16 residues. The CDR3 protein is CASSQGGAGLQSTQYF. The CDR3 nucleotides read TGCGCCAGCAGCCAAGGCGGGGCAGGGCTCCAATCGACCCAGTACTTC.

This chain links TRBV28 with TRBJ2-1, with 9 positions matching TRBD2. The V segment lost 2 bases and the J segment 3 bases; nucleotides outside the gene matches: 5. This CDR3 is built from 16 residues. Germline CDR1 MDHEN, CDR2 SYDVKM. The CDR3 DNA follows: TGTGCCAGCAGTTTAACTAGCGGGTCATTCTACAATGAGCAGTTCTTC. It yields the protein CASSLTSGSFYNEQFF.

In its sample, this clone was seen a few times. The genes are TRBV6-2 or TRBV6-3 and TRBJ1-6; weak D call: TRBD1 (5 bases). The CDR3 length is 17 residues. V dropped 6 bases and J dropped 3 bases, with 18 bases sitting between them. CDR1 and CDR2 (germline): MNHEY, SVGEGT. The CDR3, as DNA: TGTGCCAGCAGCCAGCGCTTCAGACAGAACTATAATTCACCCCTCCACTTT. Translated: CASSQRFRQNYNSPLHF.

This clone was seen a single time. V and J are TRBV2 and TRBJ2-7; D is ambiguous. The CDR3 length is 11 residues. Per germline, CDR1 SNHLY and CDR2 FYNNEI. The germline V and J ends were trimmed by 5 bases and 1 base, with 3 bases remaining between them. CDR3 nucleotides: TGTGCCAGCAGTCAATCCTACGAGCAGTACGTC. It yields the protein CASSQSYEQYV.

The V gene is TRBV6-5, the J gene TRBJ1-2; a weak D match, TRBD1 (6 bases). The CDR3 has 15 amino acids. Germline CDR1 and CDR2: MNHEY and SVGAGI. Deletions cut 5 bases from V and 4 bases from J, with 17 bases between. CDR3 protein: CASSINQGSLYGYTF. CDR3 sequence (DNA): TGTGCCAGCAGTATCAATCAGGGGTCTCTCTATGGCTACACCTTC.

The chain has TRBV6-2 or TRBV6-3 and TRBJ1-4, with TRBD1 identical over 8 bases. The CDR3 is 15 residues long. V lost 6 bases, J lost 5 bases, and 8 bases stayed unmatched. From germline, CDR1 is MNHEY and CDR2 SVGEGT. The CDR3 reads CASSPDNRGNEKLFF. The CDR3 DNA reads as TGTGCCAGCAGCCCCGATAACAGGGGGAATGAAAAACTGTTTTTT.

The chain combines TRBV24-1 with TRBJ2-1; 10 nucleotides align to TRBD1. Germline lookup yields CDR1 KGHDR and CDR2 SFDVKD. This CDR3 region has 12 residues. V was pared by 10 bases and J by 12 bases, with 8 bases of the junction left unmatched. This CDR3 is CATTTGGVRQFF. CDR3 DNA: TGTGCCACTACGACAGGGGGCGTAAGGCAGTTCTTC.

In its sample, this clone was seen many times. The V call is TRBV27, the J call TRBJ2-7, with D possibly matching TRBD2 (6 bases). The V end was cut by 3 bases, the J end by 5 bases, with 11 bases between. The CDR3 is 13 residues long. From germline, CDR1 is MNHEY and CDR2 SMNVEV (reference sequence). The CDR3 reads CASSFSGVNEQYF. CDR3 DNA sequence: TGTGCCAGCAGTTTTTCGGGGGTCAACGAGCAGTACTTC.

The chain employs TRBV2 and TRBJ1-2, with 8 positions matching TRBD1. V shed 7 bases and J 7 bases; nucleotides not matched to a gene: 11. The CDR3 has 14 amino acids. Germline lookup yields CDR1 SNHLY and CDR2 FYNNEI. The CDR3 loop reads CASIDGTGLPGYTF. Here the CDR3 DNA reads TGTGCCAGCATCGACGGGACAGGCCTGCCTGGCTACACCTTC.

This chain uses TRBV6-5 with TRBJ2-1; D gene ambiguous. The CDR3 is made up of 13 amino acids. The germline gives CDR1 MNHEY, CDR2 SVGAGI. The V end was cut by 6 bases, the J end by 0 bases, with 6 bases between. Here the CDR3 reads CASRPSSYNEQFF. As DNA, the CDR3 is TGTGCCAGCAGGCCGAGCTCCTACAATGAGCAGTTCTTC.

The chain recombines TRBV11-2 with TRBJ1-1; 7 bases align to TRBD1. CDR1 is SGHAT and CDR2 is FQNNGV in the germline V gene. This CDR3 has 14 amino acids. Trimming cost V 3 bases and J 2 bases; bases outside gene matches: 3. CDR3 in amino acids: CASSLGTANTEAFF. DNA for the CDR3: TGTGCCAGCAGCTTGGGGACAGCTAACACTGAAGCTTTCTTT.

The chain recombines TRBV3-1 (or the pseudogene TRBV3-2) with TRBJ1-1, with TRBD1 as a possible D gene (6 bases). Trimming cost V 8 bases and J 1 base, with 17 bases left between them. Germline CDR1 LGHDT, CDR2 YNNKEL (reference sequence). CDR3 length: 15 amino acids. CDR3 DNA: TGTGCCAGCGAGTCGCAGGGGTATGGGAACACTGAAGCTTTCTTT. This sequence encodes CASESQGYGNTEAFF.

The CDR3 region is CALDRGRGGYTF. In DNA, the CDR3 is TGTGCCTTGGACAGGGGGCGTGGTGGCTACACCTTC. The rearrangement uses TRBV30 and TRBJ1-2; 11 positions match TRBD1. The germline V gene has CDR1 GTSNPN and CDR2 SVGIG (reference sequence). The CDR3 extends over 12 amino acids. The junction had 5 bases not matched to a gene; V was cut back by 7 bases and J by 7 bases.

This clone was observed once. This sequence joins TRBV25-1 and TRBJ2-1, with TRBD2 matching 7 bases. J lost 4 bases, V lost 9 bases, and 12 bases had no gene match. The V gene's germline CDR1 is MGHDK and CDR2 SYGVNS. The CDR3 is made up of 15 amino acids. The CDR3 region is CASSSGTMTYNEQFF. The DNA for the CDR3 is TGTGCCAGTAGTTCCGGGACTATGACTTACAATGAGCAGTTCTTC.

This clone was detected only once. V is TRBV6-5 and J is TRBJ2-1; weak D call: TRBD1 (5 bases). V lost 9 bases to trimming and J lost 4 bases, with 16 bases between them. The CDR3 spans 14 residues. Germline CDR1 MNHEY, CDR2 SVGAGI. CDR3 loop: CASTGRRLYNEQFF. The CDR3 DNA is TGTGCCAGTACAGGCAGACGGCTGTACAATGAGCAGTTCTTC.

The chain joins TRBV11-1 to TRBJ2-5, with D perhaps matching TRBD1 (5 bases). Trimming left V 4 bases short and J 7 bases short, with 10 bases between. Per germline, CDR1 SGHAT and CDR2 FQDESV (reference sequence). The CDR3 contains 12 residues. CDR3 nucleotides: TGTGCCAGCAGCTCCAACCAGGGGACCCAGTACTTC. Translated: CASSSNQGTQYF.

The sample holds a few counts of this clone. The chain has TRBV27 and TRBJ1-6, with 9 bases aligning to TRBD1. The CDR3 is 15 residues long. Trimming cost V 5 bases and J 7 bases; bases outside gene matches: 6. Germline lookup yields CDR1 MNHEY and CDR2 SMNVEV (reference sequence). CDR3 nucleotide sequence: TGTGCCAGCAGTCCGGGACAGGGTCGGAATTCACCCCTCCACTTT. Translating it yields CASSPGQGRNSPLHF.

This chain connects TRBV3-1 (or the pseudogene TRBV3-2) to TRBJ1-6; 8 bases are shared with TRBD1. Germline V gene lookup returns CDR1 LGHDT and CDR2 YNNKEL (reference sequence). The CDR3 loop spans 15 amino acids. Trimming at V came to 4 bases and at J to 6 bases, leaving 5 bases not matched to a gene. Written as DNA, the CDR3 is TGTGCCAGCAGCCTAGCAGGGGGCATTAATTCACCCCTCCACTTT. Amino acids: CASSLAGGINSPLHF.

The chain combines TRBV7-9 with TRBJ2-1; D is possibly TRBD2 (5 bases). V dropped 5 bases and J dropped 4 bases, with 15 bases sitting between them. The CDR3 totals 15 residues. Germline V lookup: CDR1 SEHNR, CDR2 FQNEAQ (reference sequence). The CDR3 region has the DNA TGTGCCAGCAGCCAAGAGCGGAACGCATACAATGAGCAGTTCTTC. Protein: CASSQERNAYNEQFF.

The V call is TRBV9, the J call TRBJ2-1; no clear D. The V end was cut by 0 bases, the J end by 3 bases, with 7 bases between. Germline V gene lookup returns CDR1 SGDLS and CDR2 YYNGEE. This CDR3 has 14 residues. CDR3 nucleotides: TGTGCCAGCAGCGTAGACGGAGTCTACAATGAGCAGTTCTTC. Protein: CASSVDGVYNEQFF. The full variable domain, with the rest looked up from reference TRBV9 and TRBJ2-1, is DSGVTQTPKHLITATGQRVTLRCSPRSGDLSVYWYQQSLDQGLQFLIQYYNGEERAKGNILERFSAQQFPDLHSELNLSSLELGDSALYFCASSVDGVYNEQFFGPGTRLTVL.

This clone was observed a single time. This sample includes further DNA sequences coding for the same CDR3. The rearrangement uses TRBV18 and TRBJ2-5; D perhaps matches TRBD1 (7 bases). The V gene lost 3 bases and the J gene lost 4 bases, with 9 bases spanning the gap. CDR1 KGHSH and CDR2 LQKENI come from the germline V gene. CDR3 size: 13 residues. CDR3 sequence (DNA): TGTGCCAGCTCACCTCAGGGGGGAGAGACCCAGTACTTC. Its protein product is CASSPQGGETQYF.

This chain joins TRBV7-3 and TRBJ2-7; TRBD1 matches at 7 bases. CDR3 length: 13 amino acids. Looked up from germline, CDR1 is SGHTA and CDR2 is FQGTGA. The ends lost 5 bases at V and 6 bases at J; junction bases unmatched: 7. The CDR3 loop is CASSPTTGTEQYF. The CDR3, as DNA: TGTGCCAGCAGCCCCACGACAGGGACCGAGCAGTACTTC. Supplemented by reference TRBV7-3 and TRBJ2-7, the full variable domain reads GAGVSQTPSNKVTEKGKYVELRCDPISGHTALYWYRQSLGQGPEFLIYFQGTGAADDSGLPNDRFFAVRPEGSVSTLKIQRTERGDSAVYLCASSPTTGTEQYFGPGTRLTVT.

This clone was recorded a few times. This sequence joins TRBV7-9 and TRBJ2-2, with 8 bases lining up with TRBD2. CDR3 size: 18 residues. V trimming: 6 bases; J trimming: 2 bases; junction bases outside the gene matches: 14. Germline CDR1 and CDR2: SEHNR and FQNEAQ (reference sequence). In DNA form, the CDR3 reads TGTGCCAGCAGGTTACGGGAGATAGCGGGACCTAACACCGGGGAGCTGTTTTTT. This sequence encodes CASRLREIAGPNTGELFF. The whole variable domain, filled in from reference TRBV7-9 and TRBJ2-2, reads DTGVSQNPRHKITKRGQNVTFRCDPISEHNRLYWYRQTLGQGPEFLTYFQNEAQLEKSRLLSDRFSAERPKGSFSTLEIQRTEQGDSAMYLCASRLREIAGPNTGELFFGEGSRLTVL.

The chain carries TRBV5-5 and TRBJ2-7; perhaps TRBD1 as D (6 bases). Germline V CDR1 and CDR2: SGHKS, YYEKEE (reference sequence). The V gene lost 3 bases and the J gene lost 3 bases, with 19 bases spanning the gap. The CDR3 loop spans 16 amino acids. The CDR3 nucleotides read TGTGCCAGCAGCTCCTATGACAGGAAAGTTCACTACGAGCAGTACTTC. Protein sequence: CASSSYDRKVHYEQYF.

This clone was counted only a few times. This chain links TRBV14 with TRBJ1-1, with D hard to call. The CDR3 loop spans 14 amino acids. The germline gives CDR1 SGHDN, CDR2 FVKESK. Trimming took 1 base from V and 5 from J, leaving 11 bases between them. CDR3 region: CASSQGIQKTEAFF. The DNA of the CDR3 is TGTGCCAGCAGCCAAGGAATCCAGAAAACTGAAGCTTTCTTT.

J is TRBJ2-1 and V is TRBV12-3 or TRBV12-4; tentative D call: TRBD2 (6 bases). The ends were cut back, 4 bases at V and 9 bases at J, with 13 bases in the middle. The CDR3 spans 13 residues. CDR3 DNA: TGTGCCAGCAGTTCTAGCGCAATGAGTGAGCAGTTCTTC. Its translation: CASSSSAMSEQFF.

The chain combines TRBV19 with TRBJ2-7; 11 bases agree with TRBD1. The J segment lost 6 bases and the V segment lost 6 bases, leaving 7 bases of the junction unmatched. CDR1 and CDR2 from the germline V gene are LNHDA and SQIVND (reference sequence). The CDR3 totals 14 residues. CDR3 residues: CASSSGTGGREQYV. CDR3 in DNA: TGTGCCAGTAGCTCCGGGACAGGGGGTCGCGAGCAGTACGTC.

The chain joins TRBV5-4 to TRBJ1-2; D uncertain. Looked up from germline, CDR1 is SGHNT and CDR2 is YYREEE (reference sequence). V was pared by 1 base and J by 0 bases, with 7 bases between. This CDR3 region has 14 residues. DNA of the CDR3: TGTGCCAGCAGCTTGTTCGGAGCTAACTATGGCTACACCTTC. Amino acid sequence: CASSLFGANYGYTF.

The chain is built from TRBV2 and TRBJ2-1; 9 nucleotides align to TRBD2. CDR3 length: 13 residues. Germline assignment: CDR1 SNHLY and CDR2 FYNNEI. V dropped 0 bases and J dropped 15; count of bases not matched to a gene: 6. The CDR3 bases are TGTGCCAGCAGTGAAGCTCGCCTAGCGGGACGGTTCTTC. It specifies CASSEARLAGRFF.